This record concerns one T cell receptor (beta chain) sequence. The antigen is unknown. This entry belongs to a study of shared clonotypes between healthy human individuals. The CDR3 runs 15 residues. V was shortened by 6 bases and J by 4 bases, with 16 bases between the two germline ends. The germline V gene has CDR1 KGHSH and CDR2 LQKENI. Study results and caveats: Compared with memory subsets, naive subsets generally had larger estimated richness.

TCRdb keeps only in-frame clones here, not all; method: immunoSEQ multiplex PCR. The table shows some 500,000 clones, with about 96% occurring only once. Sequenced: naive CD4+ T cells sorted from blood. The subset denotes: CD45RA+ positively selected. This sequence joins TRBV18 and TRBJ1-5; TRBD1 might be the D (5 bases). This receptor was obtained from a woman aged 25-40 years in good health. The CDR3 loop is CASSPPTAGNQPQHF. The CDR3 nucleotides are TGTGCCAGCTCCCCCCCCACAGCAGGGAATCAGCCCCAGCATTTT.